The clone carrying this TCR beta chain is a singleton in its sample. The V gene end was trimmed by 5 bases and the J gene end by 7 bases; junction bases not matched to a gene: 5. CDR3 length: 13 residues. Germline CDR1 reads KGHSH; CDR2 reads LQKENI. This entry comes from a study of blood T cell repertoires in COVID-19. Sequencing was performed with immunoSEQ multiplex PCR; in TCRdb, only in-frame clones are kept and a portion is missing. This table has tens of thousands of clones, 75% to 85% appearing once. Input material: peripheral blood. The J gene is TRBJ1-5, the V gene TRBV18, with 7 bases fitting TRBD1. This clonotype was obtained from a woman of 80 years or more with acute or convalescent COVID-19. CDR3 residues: CASSSDREQPQHF. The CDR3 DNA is TGTGCCAGCTCATCCGACAGGGAACAGCCCCAGCATTTT.